Listed below are T cell receptor beta chains from one sample, sequenced in a study of beta chain features in type 1 diabetes. TCRdb's copy holds only in-frame clones and misses some; the assay was immunoSEQ multiplex PCR. There are some 350,000 clones in the sample; about 13% occur only once, and over 0.014% lies in the top ten. Input material: naive CD4+ T cells from blood. The receptors stem from a woman aged 18-29 years with type 1 diabetes. The CDR3 runs from the conserved cysteine through the conserved F or W. The D gene is left open where the match is weak. The size entry is marked missing in some rows and otherwise reads once, few, many or a size class.

TRBJ2-3	.	TRBV7-9	TRBD2	CASSYLTSGRRDTQYF	TGTGCCAGCAGCTACTTAACTAGCGGGAGGAGAGATACGCAGTATTTT
TRBJ2-1	many	TRBV19	TRBD1	CATAAGTGIYNEQFF	TGTGCCACCGCCGCAGGGACAGGGATATACAATGAGCAGTTCTTC
TRBJ2-6	few	TRBV2	.	CASSKDRISGANVLTF	TGTGCCAGCAGTAAAGACAGAATCTCTGGGGCCAACGTCCTGACTTTC
TRBJ2-2	few	TRBV28	.	CASNSENGELFF	TGTGCCAGCAACTCGGAGAACGGGGAGCTGTTTTTT
TRBJ2-7	few	TRBV7-2	.	CASSIGGTLSYEQYF	TGTGCCAGCAGCATCGGAGGGACGCTGTCCTACGAGCAGTACTTC
TRBJ1-1	once	TRBV7-9	TRBD1	CASSPQGIGTEAFF	TGTGCCAGCAGCCCACAGGGGATCGGGACTGAAGCTTTCTTT
TRBJ1-2	.	TRBV6-6	.	CASSPRTATNYGYTF	TGTGCCAGCAGTCCTCGGACAGCTACTAACTATGGCTACACCTTC
TRBJ2-1	.	TRBV5-1	TRBD1	CASSLASDRAWNEQFF	TGCGCCAGCAGCTTGGCCTCGGACAGGGCATGGAATGAGCAGTTCTTC
TRBJ2-5	few	TRBV30	TRBD1	CAWSVRGQGQETQYF	TGTGCCTGGAGTGTACGGGGACAGGGCCAAGAGACCCAGTACTTC
TRBJ1-2	few	TRBV5-1	.	CASSLPVEAGGYTF	TGCGCCAGCAGCCTTCCCGTGGAGGCGGGCGGCTACACCTTC
TRBJ2-1	few	TRBV4-3	TRBD2	CASSQLSGTYSSYNEQFF	TGCGCCAGCAGCCAATTGAGCGGGACTTATAGCTCCTACAATGAGCAGTTCTTC
TRBJ2-6	few	TRBV28	.	CASSLGRAGANVLTF	TGTGCCAGCAGTTTAGGGCGAGCTGGGGCCAACGTCCTGACTTTC
TRBJ2-2	few	TRBV21-1	.	CASSRTSGPANTGELFF	TGTGCCAGCAGCCGGACTAGCGGTCCCGCGAACACCGGGGAGCTGTTTTTT
TRBJ2-5	few	TRBV5-1	.	CASRAGSEETQYF	TGCGCCAGCCGGGCGGGCTCAGAAGAGACCCAGTACTTC
TRBJ2-1	.	TRBV12-5	TRBD2	CASGLVSTGLAGDEQFF	TGTGCTAGTGGTTTGGTCTCCACAGGACTAGCGGGAGATGAGCAGTTCTTC
TRBJ2-3	.	TRBV7-2	.	CASSPGRRGSDTQYF	TGTGCCAGCAGCCCAGGGCGTAGAGGATCAGATACGCAGTATTTT
TRBJ1-1	.	TRBV15	.	CATSSNHREKAFF	TGTGCCACCAGCAGCAATCACAGGGAAAAAGCTTTCTTT
TRBJ2-5	few	TRBV19	.	CASSITAGARTQYF	TGTGCCAGTAGTATAACCGCAGGGGCCAGGACCCAGTACTTC
TRBJ2-3	.	TRBV5-1	TRBD2	CASSLESSGSTDTQYF	TGCGCCAGCAGCTTGGAGTCTAGCGGGAGCACAGATACGCAGTATTTT
TRBJ1-4	few	TRBV20-1	.	CSALRGQQLFF	TGCAGTGCTCTGCGGGGGCAGCAACTGTTTTTT
TRBJ2-1	once	TRBV6-5	TRBD2	CASSYFGLAGRYEQFF	TGTGCCAGCAGTTACTTCGGACTAGCGGGACGGTATGAGCAGTTCTTC
TRBJ2-3	few	TRBV5-4	.	CASSTRGLATDTQYF	TGTGCCAGCAGCACCCGAGGCCTTGCCACAGATACGCAGTATTTT